This TCR beta chain came from a study of PD-1 blockade in classical Hodgkin lymphoma. Here immunoSEQ multiplex PCR was the method, and the copy in TCRdb shows in-frame clones only, minus some. The table records 17,000 or so clones, about 80% of them present only once. CDR1 SGHNT and CDR2 YYREEE come from the germline V gene (reference sequence). The CDR3 is made up of 15 amino acids. With V trimmed by 4 bases and J by 7 bases, 11 bases remained unmatched. No patient escaped relapse after autologous stem cell transplantation, and brentuximab vedotin exposure varied. Study findings and constraints: Although disease activity or prior therapy may be involved, causes of the repertoire differences remain undefined. Healthy donors reportedly exceeded newly diagnosed patients in baseline TCR diversity. The study found complete responders had baseline diversity similar to newly diagnosed patients. Whereas CD4+ TCR diversity had risen significantly by C4D1, CD8+ TCR diversity had not.

Points on this clone: The antigen remains undetermined.

This clonotype originated in a human donor with classical Hodgkin lymphoma. The chain is built from TRBV5-4 and TRBJ2-1, with 7 bases that match TRBD1. Sequenced material: peripheral blood mononuclear cells (PBMCs), taken at baseline. Here the CDR3 DNA reads TGTGCCAGCAGCCTACAGGGCATCAGGGGGAATGAGCAGTTCTTC. Amino acids: CASSLQGIRGNEQFF.